This TCR beta chain was found in a study of cytomegalovirus exposure and HLA in healthy donors. Study at large: A subsequent analysis stated that the 90 to 150 validation repertoires were run on the same platform as the roughly 700 first-cohort repertoires.

The CDR3 totals 16 residues. J lost 4 bases, V lost 2 bases, and 8 bases had no gene match. Germline CDR1 SGHNT, CDR2 YYREEE (reference sequence). With regard to this clone: What it binds is not known.

Points from the study as a whole: The study labeled approximately 150 TCR beta chains cytomegalovirus-associated. Reported results showed that the classifier diagnosed cytomegalovirus status with high specificity and sensitivity.

Measured with immunoSEQ multiplex PCR; TCRdb has only the in-frame clones, and not every one. Here the sample spans more than 85,000 clones, 88% being singletons. Source material: PBMCs. The rearrangement joins TRBV5-4 to TRBJ1-5, with TRBD1 identical over 8 bases. The receptor was derived from a woman in her 30s in good health and CMV-seropositive. The CDR3 coding sequence is TGTGCCAGCAGCTTCCCCTCCAGGGGGCGTAATCAGCCCCAGCATTTT. It encodes CASSFPSRGRNQPQHF. Combining the CDR3 with reference TRBV5-4 and TRBJ1-5 gives the whole variable domain ETGVTQSPTHLIKTRGQQVTLRCSSQSGHNTVSWYQQALGQGPQFIFQYYREEENGRGNFPPRFSGLQFPNYSSELNVNALELDDSALYLCASSFPSRGRNQPQHFGDGTRLSIL.